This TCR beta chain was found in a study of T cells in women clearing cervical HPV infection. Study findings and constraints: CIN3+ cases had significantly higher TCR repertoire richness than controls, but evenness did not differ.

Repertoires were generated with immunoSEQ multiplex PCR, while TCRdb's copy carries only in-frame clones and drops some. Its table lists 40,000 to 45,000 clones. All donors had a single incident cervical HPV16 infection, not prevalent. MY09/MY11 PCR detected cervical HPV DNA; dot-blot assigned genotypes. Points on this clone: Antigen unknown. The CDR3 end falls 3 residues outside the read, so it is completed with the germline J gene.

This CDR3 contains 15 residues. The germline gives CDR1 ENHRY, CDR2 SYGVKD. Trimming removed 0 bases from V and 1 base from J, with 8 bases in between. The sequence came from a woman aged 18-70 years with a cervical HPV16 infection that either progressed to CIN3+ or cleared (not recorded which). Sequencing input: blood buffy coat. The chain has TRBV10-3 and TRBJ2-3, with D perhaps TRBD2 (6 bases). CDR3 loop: CAISESLAGTDTQYF. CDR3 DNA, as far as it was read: TGTGCCATCAGTGAGTCCTTAGCGGGCACAGATACG.